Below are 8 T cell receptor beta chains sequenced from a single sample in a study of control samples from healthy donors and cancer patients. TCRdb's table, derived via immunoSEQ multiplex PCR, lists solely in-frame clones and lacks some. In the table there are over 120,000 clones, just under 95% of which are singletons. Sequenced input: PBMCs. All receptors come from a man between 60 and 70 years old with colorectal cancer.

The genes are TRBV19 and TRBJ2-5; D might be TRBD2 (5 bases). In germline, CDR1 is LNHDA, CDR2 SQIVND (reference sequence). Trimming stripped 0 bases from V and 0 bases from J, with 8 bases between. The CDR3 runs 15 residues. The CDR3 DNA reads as TGTGCCAGTAGTATAGATCCGGGGTACCAAGAGACCCAGTACTTC. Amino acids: CASSIDPGYQETQYF.

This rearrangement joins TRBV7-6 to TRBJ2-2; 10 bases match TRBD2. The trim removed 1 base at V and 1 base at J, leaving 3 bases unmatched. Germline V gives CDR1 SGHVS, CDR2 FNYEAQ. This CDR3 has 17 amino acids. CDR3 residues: CASSLESSGGNTGELFF. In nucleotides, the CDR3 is TGTGCCAGCAGCTTAGAGTCTAGCGGGGGGAACACCGGGGAGCTGTTTTTT.

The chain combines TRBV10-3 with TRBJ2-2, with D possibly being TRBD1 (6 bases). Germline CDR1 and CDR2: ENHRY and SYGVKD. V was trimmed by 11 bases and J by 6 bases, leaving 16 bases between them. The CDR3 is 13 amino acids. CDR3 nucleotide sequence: TGTGCCCTTAGGGGGTTGGGGTCCGGGGAGCTGTTTTTT. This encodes CALRGLGSGELFF.

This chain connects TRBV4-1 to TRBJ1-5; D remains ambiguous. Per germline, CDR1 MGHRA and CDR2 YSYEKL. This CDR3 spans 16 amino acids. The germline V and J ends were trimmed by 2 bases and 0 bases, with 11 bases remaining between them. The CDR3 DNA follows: TGCGCCAGCAGCCAATCTGTGATCTTTAGCAATCAGCCCCAGCATTTT. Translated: CASSQSVIFSNQPQHF.

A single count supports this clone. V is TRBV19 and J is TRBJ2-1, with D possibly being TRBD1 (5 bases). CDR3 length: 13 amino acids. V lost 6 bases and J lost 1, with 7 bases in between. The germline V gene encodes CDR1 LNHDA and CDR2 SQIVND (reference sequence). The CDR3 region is CASSRQSYNEQFF. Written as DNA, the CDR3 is TGTGCCAGTAGCAGACAGTCCTACAATGAGCAGTTCTTC.

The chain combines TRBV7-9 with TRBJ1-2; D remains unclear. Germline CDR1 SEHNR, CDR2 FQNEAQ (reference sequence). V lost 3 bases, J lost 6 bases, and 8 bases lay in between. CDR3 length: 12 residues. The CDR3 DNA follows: TGTGCCAGCAGCTTCACGGGGAATGGCTACACCTTC. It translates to CASSFTGNGYTF.

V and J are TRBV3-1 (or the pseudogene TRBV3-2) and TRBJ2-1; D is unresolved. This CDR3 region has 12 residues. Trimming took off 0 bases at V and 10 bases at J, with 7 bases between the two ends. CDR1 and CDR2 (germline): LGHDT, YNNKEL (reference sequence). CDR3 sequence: CASSQETQEQFF. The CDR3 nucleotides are TGTGCCAGCAGCCAAGAAACCCAGGAGCAGTTCTTC.

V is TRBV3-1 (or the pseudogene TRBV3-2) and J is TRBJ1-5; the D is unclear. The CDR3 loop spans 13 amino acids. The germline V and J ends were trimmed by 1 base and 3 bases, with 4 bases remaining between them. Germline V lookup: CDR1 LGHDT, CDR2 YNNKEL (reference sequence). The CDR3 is CASSQGFNQPQHF. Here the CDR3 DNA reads TGTGCCAGCAGCCAAGGTTTCAATCAGCCCCAGCATTTT.